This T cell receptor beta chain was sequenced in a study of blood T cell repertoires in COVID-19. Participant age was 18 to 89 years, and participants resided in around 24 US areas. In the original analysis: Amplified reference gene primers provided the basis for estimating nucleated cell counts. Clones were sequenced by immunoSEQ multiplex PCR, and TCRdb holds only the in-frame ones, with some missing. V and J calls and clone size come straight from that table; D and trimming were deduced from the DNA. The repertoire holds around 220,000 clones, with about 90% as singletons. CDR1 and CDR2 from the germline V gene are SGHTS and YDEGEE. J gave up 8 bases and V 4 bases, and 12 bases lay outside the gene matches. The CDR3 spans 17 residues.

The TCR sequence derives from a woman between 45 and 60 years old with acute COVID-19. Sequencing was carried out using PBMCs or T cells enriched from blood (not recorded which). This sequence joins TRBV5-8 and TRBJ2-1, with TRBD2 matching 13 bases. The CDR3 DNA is TGTGCCAGCAGCCTGTCGGGACTAGCGGGAATACGGCATGAGCAGTTCTTC. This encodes CASSLSGLAGIRHEQFF. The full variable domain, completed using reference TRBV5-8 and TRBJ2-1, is EAGVTQSPTHLIKTRGQQATLRCSPISGHTSVYWYQQALGLGLQFLLWYDEGEERNRGNFPPRFSGRQFPNYSSELNVNALELEDSALYLCASSLSGLAGIRHEQFFGPGTRLTVL.